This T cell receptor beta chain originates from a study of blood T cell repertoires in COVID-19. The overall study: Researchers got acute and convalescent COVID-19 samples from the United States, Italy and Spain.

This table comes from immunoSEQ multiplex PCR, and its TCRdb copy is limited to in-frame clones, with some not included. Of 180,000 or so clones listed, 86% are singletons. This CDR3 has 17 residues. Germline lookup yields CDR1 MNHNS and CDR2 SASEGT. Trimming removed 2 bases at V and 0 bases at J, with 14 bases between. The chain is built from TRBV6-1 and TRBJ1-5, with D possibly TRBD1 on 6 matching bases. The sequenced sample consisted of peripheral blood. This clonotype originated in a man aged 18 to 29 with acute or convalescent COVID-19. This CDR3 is CASSEFPRGNSNQPQHF. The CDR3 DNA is TGTGCCAGCAGTGAATTTCCCAGGGGAAATAGCAATCAGCCCCAGCATTTT.